The rows below give T cell receptor beta chains drawn from one sample of a study of shared clonotypes between healthy human individuals. Clones were read by immunoSEQ multiplex PCR, and TCRdb kept only the in-frame ones, dropping some. The data contain millions of clones, around nine tenths of them singletons. The sequencing input was naive CD4+ T cells sorted from blood. The receptors originated from a man aged 18 to 30 in good health. Each CDR3 is given without its conserved first and last residue.

CDR3: ASSFFGETQY
J: TRBJ2-5
V: TRBV27

CDR3: ASSIGRVAQETQY
J: TRBJ2-5
V: TRBV19

CDR3: ASSVGTGGFLYEQY
J: TRBJ2-7
V: TRBV9

CDR3: ACFRDGPYEQY
J: TRBJ2-7
V: TRBV2

CDR3: ASSQEGHGGYNEQF
J: TRBJ2-1
V: TRBV4-1

CDR3: ASSLPGETQY
J: TRBJ2-5
V: TRBV5-6

CDR3: ASKRENTEAF
J: TRBJ1-1
V: TRBV9

CDR3: ASSVSGGTDTQY
J: TRBJ2-3
V: TRBV6-1

CDR3: ASSLRQGNTGELF
J: TRBJ2-2
V: TRBV7-9

CDR3: ASSLWSGRGPNEQF
J: TRBJ2-1
V: TRBV27

CDR3: ASSPQQGVWYEQY
J: TRBJ2-7
V: TRBV7-2

CDR3: ASSLTGTGQETQY
J: TRBJ2-5
V: TRBV5-8

CDR3: ASSVGGEGFNQPQH
J: TRBJ1-5
V: TRBV5-4

CDR3: ASKPRGGGTEAF
J: TRBJ1-1
V: TRBV5-1

CDR3: ASRLQTGANTEAF
J: TRBJ1-1
V: TRBV19

CDR3: ASSFKGDYGYT
J: TRBJ1-2
V: TRBV11-2

CDR3: ASSLAGETQY
J: TRBJ2-5
V: TRBV7-6

CDR3: ASSVGLVGSITGELF
J: TRBJ2-2
V: TRBV9

CDR3: ASSTTGGGQPQH
J: TRBJ1-5
V: TRBV19

CDR3: ASSLNRGNTEAF
J: TRBJ1-1
V: TRBV27

CDR3: ASHKGGGNTGELF
J: TRBJ2-2
V: TRBV6-6

CDR3: ASSLLAGGSTDTQY
J: TRBJ2-3
V: TRBV11-2

CDR3: AISETFEGNTEAF
J: TRBJ1-1
V: TRBV10-3

CDR3: ASSLRGRGYGYT
J: TRBJ1-2
V: TRBV7-9

CDR3: ASSIGDGPYEQY
J: TRBJ2-7
V: TRBV19

CDR3: ASSGRTPRSNQPQH
J: TRBJ1-5
V: TRBV28

CDR3: ASSRDTTTYGYT
J: TRBJ1-2
V: TRBV28

CDR3: ASSSGRDNSPLH
J: TRBJ1-6
V: TRBV6-5

CDR3: ASSSRQGNTEAF
J: TRBJ1-1
V: TRBV5-1

CDR3: ASSVQIPGNYGYT
J: TRBJ1-2
V: TRBV28

CDR3: SVAVSGFYEQY
J: TRBJ2-7
V: TRBV29-1

CDR3: ASSEQAGGPAGELF
J: TRBJ2-2
V: TRBV10-1

CDR3: ASSLWALMNTEAF
J: TRBJ1-1
V: TRBV5-4

CDR3: ASSIDTGNTGELF
J: TRBJ2-2
V: TRBV19

CDR3: ASSRGGEETQY
J: TRBJ2-5
V: TRBV7-7

CDR3: ASSPGKGRYYEQY
J: -
V: TRBV18

CDR3: AITPGQGGEDGYT
J: TRBJ1-2
V: TRBV10-3

CDR3: ASGGTDRGTSPLH
J: TRBJ1-6
V: TRBV2

CDR3: ASSQDGLGPETQY
J: TRBJ2-5
V: TRBV4-1

CDR3: ASSQLAAQETQY
J: TRBJ2-5
V: TRBV18

CDR3: ASSWELGQGAPEQY
J: TRBJ2-7
V: TRBV7-9

CDR3: SVDGGGQETQY
J: TRBJ2-5
V: TRBV29-1

CDR3: ASSLGGSPTGELF
J: TRBJ2-2
V: TRBV7-2

CDR3: ASSTRDRQETQY
J: TRBJ2-5
V: TRBV6-1

CDR3: ASEAGSPLH
J: TRBJ1-6
V: TRBV10-2

CDR3: ASSRTRFTGELF
J: TRBJ2-2
V: TRBV27

CDR3: ASTLTDTQY
J: TRBJ2-3
V: TRBV7-9

CDR3: ASSNYRDQTSYEQY
J: TRBJ2-7
V: TRBV5-1

CDR3: ASSPPGRLGAEAF
J: TRBJ1-1
V: TRBV18

CDR3: ASSFLGGNGYT
J: TRBJ1-2
V: TRBV7-2

CDR3: ASSPLQGDDSPLH
J: TRBJ1-6
V: TRBV18